The rows below give T cell receptor beta chains drawn from one sample of a study of blood T cell repertoires in COVID-19. Repertoires were generated with immunoSEQ multiplex PCR, while TCRdb's copy carries only in-frame clones and drops some. The sample lists about 360,000 clones, over 70% occurring once. The sequencing input was peripheral blood. These receptors all stem from a young man with active or convalescent COVID-19. Each CDR3 is given with its conserved first and last residue. D genes are given only for firm matches. The listing skips clone size in some rows; elsewhere it reads once, few, many or a size class.

V gene	J gene	clone size	D gene	CDR3 protein	CDR3 DNA
TRBV5-1	TRBJ2-3	.	.	CASSFDRHTDTQYF	TGCGCCAGCAGCTTCGACAGGCATACGGATACGCAGTATTTT
TRBV10-3	TRBJ2-7	.	TRBD1	CAISEGRGPPYEQYF	TGTGCCATCAGTGAGGGCAGGGGGCCCCCCTACGAGCAGTACTTC
TRBV28	TRBJ2-1	.	TRBD2	CASSPRTSGRLTGNEQFF	TGTGCCAGCAGTCCGAGGACTAGCGGGAGACTTACGGGGAATGAGCAGTTCTTC
TRBV30	TRBJ2-7	.	.	CAWSPGHSSSYEQYF	TGTGCCTGGAGTCCGGGACATTCGAGCTCCTACGAGCAGTACTTC
TRBV5-1	TRBJ2-7	.	TRBD1	CASTPPGQPYEQYF	TGCGCCAGCACACCTCCGGGACAGCCATACGAGCAGTACTTC
TRBV30	TRBJ1-4	.	TRBD1	CAWSRPTGGNEKLFF	TGTGCCTGGAGCCGTCCGACAGGGGGTAATGAAAAACTGTTTTTT
TRBV6-5	TRBJ1-1	.	.	CASSPPPTGWVEAFF	TGTGCCAGCAGTCCCCCCCCGACAGGTTGGGTAGAAGCTTTCTTT
TRBV29-1	TRBJ1-3	.	.	CSVEWQGSGNTIYF	TGCAGCGTTGAGTGGCAGGGCTCTGGAAACACCATATATTTT
TRBV12-5	TRBJ1-1	.	.	CASGLVGQRNTEAFF	TGTGCTAGTGGTTTGGTAGGACAGCGGAACACTGAAGCTTTCTTT
TRBV19	TRBJ2-3	.	TRBD2	CASSIGGGASTDTQYF	TGTGCCAGTAGTATAGGCGGGGGGGCTAGTACAGATACGCAGTATTTT
TRBV6-5	TRBJ2-2	.	.	CACRQGLNTGELFF	TGTGCCTGCCGTCAGGGGTTGAACACCGGGGAGCTGTTTTTT
TRBV2	TRBJ1-5	.	TRBD1	CASSPPWTGMYSNQPQHF	TGTGCCAGCAGTCCCCCCTGGACAGGGATGTATAGCAATCAGCCCCAGCATTTT
TRBV2	TRBJ2-5	.	.	CASSESPGGETQYF	TGTGCCAGCAGTGAAAGCCCCGGGGGAGAGACCCAGTACTTC
TRBV5-1	TRBJ2-7	.	.	CASSLLTASYEQYF	TGCGCCAGCAGCTTGCTGACAGCCTCCTACGAGCAGTACTTC
TRBV6-6	TRBJ1-5	.	TRBD1	CASSPFRQGPGSNQPQHF	TGTGCCAGCAGTCCCTTTCGACAGGGACCGGGAAGCAATCAGCCCCAGCATTTT
TRBV4-3	TRBJ2-2	once	TRBD2	CASSRMLAGGITGELFF	TGCGCCAGCAGCCGGATGCTAGCGGGAGGGATTACCGGGGAGCTGTTTTTT
TRBV3-1/TRBV3-2	TRBJ1-3	.	.	CASSQGRRDFSGNTIYF	TGTGCCAGCAGCCAAGGTCGTCGAGATTTCTCTGGAAACACCATATATTTT
TRBV4-3	TRBJ2-7	.	TRBD2	CASSQSAGAYEQYF	TGCGCCAGCAGCCAATCCGCGGGGGCCTACGAGCAGTACTTC
TRBV7-2	TRBJ1-1	.	.	CASSLEPGGDTEAFF	TGTGCCAGCAGCTTAGAGCCGGGGGGGGACACTGAAGCTTTCTTT
TRBV9	TRBJ2-2	.	.	CASSVGDSKMLFF	TGTGCCAGCAGCGTAGGGGACTCCAAAATGCTGTTTTTT
TRBV25-1	TRBJ2-7	few	TRBD2	CASSGTGGSPYEQYF	TGTGCCAGCAGTGGTACGGGGGGGAGCCCCTACGAGCAGTACTTC
TRBV24-1	TRBJ2-3	.	TRBD2	CATSDSDFSGDTDTQYF	TGTGCCACCAGTGATTCTGATTTCAGCGGGGACACAGATACGCAGTATTTT
TRBV18	TRBJ2-5	.	TRBD1	CASSPGQGTAETQYF	TGTGCCAGCTCACCCGGACAGGGGACTGCAGAGACCCAGTACTTC
TRBV6-1	TRBJ2-7	.	.	CASSERQFYEQYF	TGTGCCAGCAGTGAGCGCCAATTCTACGAGCAGTACTTC
TRBV28	TRBJ1-6	once	TRBD1	CASSLLDRAGRSPLHF	TGTGCCAGCAGTTTGTTGGACAGGGCGGGGCGTTCACCCCTCCACTTT
TRBV10-1	TRBJ1-2	.	TRBD1	CASSESNGTGGKYGYTF	TGCGCCAGCAGTGAGTCGAACGGGACAGGGGGTAAGTATGGCTACACCTTC
TRBV4-3	TRBJ1-1	.	.	CASSQDLATEAFF	TGCGCCAGCAGCCAAGATCTGGCCACTGAAGCTTTCTTT
TRBV4-3	TRBJ1-1	.	.	CPSSRPGNTEAFF	TGCCCCAGCAGCCGCCCCGGGAACACTGAAGCTTTCTTT
TRBV3-1/TRBV3-2	TRBJ2-7	.	TRBD1	CASSQQGVNEQYF	TGTGCCAGCAGCCAACAGGGGGTAAACGAGCAGTACTTC
TRBV5-8	TRBJ2-7	.	TRBD1	CASSSDWDSRYEQYF	TGTGCCAGCAGCTCGGACTGGGACAGCCGTTACGAGCAGTACTTC
TRBV19	TRBJ2-1	once	TRBD2	CASSSGGEGRSYSYNEQFF	TGTGCCAGTTCCTCTGGAGGGGAGGGGAGAAGTTACAGTTACAATGAGCAGTTCTTC
TRBV7-8	TRBJ2-3	.	TRBD2	CASSLGLAGGRDTQYF	TGTGCCAGCAGCTTAGGTCTAGCGGGAGGTAGGGATACGCAGTATTTT
TRBV28	TRBJ1-2	.	TRBD1	CASRQGDHYGYTF	TGTGCCAGCAGGCAGGGGGACCACTATGGCTACACCTTC
TRBV3-1/TRBV3-2	TRBJ2-3	few	TRBD1	CASSSGTDRTDTQYF	TGTGCCAGCAGTTCCGGGACAGACCGGACAGATACGCAGTATTTT
TRBV6-5	TRBJ2-7	.	TRBD1	CASSRTGIEQYF	TGTGCCAGCAGTCGGACAGGGATCGAGCAGTACTTC
TRBV18	TRBJ1-1	.	.	CASSPSSGDTEAFF	TGTGCCAGCTCACCTAGTTCGGGGGACACTGAAGCTTTCTTT
TRBV11-3	TRBJ1-2	.	TRBD1	CASSLGGQGLYGYTF	TGTGCCAGCAGCCTAGGGGGCCAGGGGCTCTATGGCTACACCTTC
TRBV2	TRBJ1-6	.	TRBD1	CASRIAGTGGAGEDSPLHF	TGTGCCAGCAGGATTGCCGGGACAGGGGGCGCGGGGGAAGATTCACCCCTCCACTTT